These 10 T cell receptor beta chains share one sample of origin, sequenced in a study of graft-versus-host responses after intestinal transplantation. Which antigens these TCRs recognize remains unknown. The method was immunoSEQ multiplex PCR; TCRdb's version includes in-frame clones alone and lacks a portion of them. Among some 110,000 clones listed, roughly nine tenths were seen once. The sample here was unstimulated CD4+ T cells sorted from spleen or lymph node cells, taken before transplant. All receptors derive from a human donor who was the organ donor for an intestinal transplant.

V is TRBV19 and J is TRBJ2-5; tentative D call: TRBD2 (5 bases). Germline V gene data show CDR1 as LNHDA and CDR2 as SQIVND (reference sequence). The V gene lost 1 base and the J gene lost 0 bases, with 6 bases spanning the gap. The CDR3 has 14 residues. The CDR3 DNA is TGTGCCAGTAGTATAGCGGGGTACCAAGAGACCCAGTACTTC. This gives the protein CASSIAGYQETQYF.

The gene calls are TRBV30 and TRBJ2-2; 16 bases fit TRBD2. Per the germline V gene, CDR1 is GTSNPN and CDR2 is SVGIG (reference sequence). This CDR3 contains 20 residues. V shed 5 bases and J 5 bases; nucleotides not matched to a gene: 17. CDR3 in DNA: TGTGCCTGGGGAGGATGGGGACTAGCGGGAGGGCCGAGGAGGACCGGGGAGCTGTTTTTT. It translates to CAWGGWGLAGGPRRTGELFF.

The gene calls are TRBV4-1 and TRBJ2-1, with D perhaps matching TRBD1 (5 bases). The ends were cut back, 1 base at V and 6 bases at J, with 19 bases in the middle. Germline V CDR1 and CDR2: MGHRA, YSYEKL. This CDR3 region has 17 residues. The CDR3 DNA sequence: TGCGCCAGCAGCCAAGGTTTTCAGGGTGGAAGGGGCAATGAGCAGTTCTTC. Protein: CASSQGFQGGRGNEQFF.

Points on this clone: In the same sample, other DNA sequences code for this CDR3. J is TRBJ1-4 and V is TRBV2, with D possibly matching TRBD1 (6 bases). Trimming left V 6 bases short and J 3 bases short, with 8 bases between. The CDR3 consists of 13 residues. CDR1 is SNHLY and CDR2 is FYNNEI in the germline V gene. In DNA form, the CDR3 reads TGTGCCAGCAGACAGGGTGCTAATGAAAAACTGTTTTTT. Translating it yields CASRQGANEKLFF.

This clone showed up just once. The genes are TRBV6-5 and TRBJ2-1, with D possibly being TRBD2 (7 bases). Germline CDR1 reads MNHEY; CDR2 reads SVGAGI. Trimming took 7 bases from V and 7 from J, leaving 17 bases between them. The length of the CDR3 is 14 residues. The CDR3 loop reads CASITGGPGNEQFF. CDR3 bases: TGTGCCAGCATAACGGGGGGCCCGGGGAATGAGCAGTTCTTC.

The chain uses TRBV27 and TRBJ1-2, with D perhaps matching TRBD1 (6 bases). The germline CDR1 and CDR2 sequences are MNHEY and SMNVEV (reference sequence). Trimming removed 0 bases from V and 7 bases from J, with 15 bases in between. The CDR3 has 15 residues. The CDR3 nucleotides are TGTGCCAGCAGTTTATCACCTACAGGGATCCGTGGCTACACCTTC. This translates into CASSLSPTGIRGYTF.

The rearrangement joins TRBV19 to TRBJ2-7; 12 bases match TRBD2. CDR1 and CDR2 (germline): LNHDA, SQIVND (reference sequence). The CDR3 has 19 amino acids. Trimming cost V 5 bases and J 4 bases; bases outside gene matches: 18. CDR3 in amino acids: CASSPRTSGRTRPPYEQYF. The CDR3 bases are TGTGCCAGTAGTCCGAGAACTAGCGGGAGGACGAGGCCCCCGTACGAGCAGTACTTC.

The chain has TRBV11-3 and TRBJ2-7, with TRBD2 matching over 7 bases. The CDR3 spans 13 residues. Germline V gene lookup returns CDR1 SGHNT and CDR2 YENEEA. J was trimmed by 6 bases and V by 5 bases; bases with no gene match: 7. The CDR3 loop reads CASSRTSPGEQYF. CDR3 nucleotide sequence: TGTGCCAGCAGCCGGACTAGTCCCGGCGAGCAGTACTTC.

The V call is TRBV25-1, the J call TRBJ1-1; possibly TRBD1 for D (5 bases). CDR3 length: 14 residues. Per the germline V gene, CDR1 is MGHDK and CDR2 is SYGVNS. V lost 5 bases and J 4 bases, leaving 14 bases between the germline ends. The CDR3 sequence: CASSLPGISTEAFF. The CDR3 DNA is TGTGCCAGCAGTTTACCAGGGATCAGCACTGAAGCTTTCTTT.

V usage is TRBV11-2 and J usage is TRBJ2-7; TRBD1 is a possible D gene (6 bases). The germline V and J ends were trimmed by 2 bases and 4 bases, with 6 bases remaining between them. CDR1 SGHAT and CDR2 FQNNGV come from the germline V gene. The CDR3 is 12 amino acids. CDR3 nucleotide sequence: TGTGCCAGCAGCTTACAGGGGTACGAGCAGTACTTC. Encoded protein: CASSLQGYEQYF.